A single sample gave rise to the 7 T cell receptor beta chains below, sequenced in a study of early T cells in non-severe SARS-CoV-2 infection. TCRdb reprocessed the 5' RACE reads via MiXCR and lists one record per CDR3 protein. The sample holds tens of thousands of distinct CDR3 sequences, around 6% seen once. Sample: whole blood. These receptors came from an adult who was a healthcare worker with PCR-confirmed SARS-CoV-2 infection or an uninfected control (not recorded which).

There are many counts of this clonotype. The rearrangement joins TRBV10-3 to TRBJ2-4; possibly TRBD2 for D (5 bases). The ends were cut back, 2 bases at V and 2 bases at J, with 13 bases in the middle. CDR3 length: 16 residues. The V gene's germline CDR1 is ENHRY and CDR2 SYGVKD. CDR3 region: CAISERRVGSKNIQYF. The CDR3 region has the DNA TGTGCCATCAGTGAGCGGCGGGTGGGTTCCAAAAACATTCAGTACTTC.

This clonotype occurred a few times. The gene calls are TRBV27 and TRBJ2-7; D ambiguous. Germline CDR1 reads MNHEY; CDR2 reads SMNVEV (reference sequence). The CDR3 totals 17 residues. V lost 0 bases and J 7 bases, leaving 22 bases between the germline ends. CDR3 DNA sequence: TGTGCCAGCAGTTTATCGAAGGGTAGGACGGACCCCTGGGAGCAGTACTTC. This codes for CASSLSKGRTDPWEQYF.

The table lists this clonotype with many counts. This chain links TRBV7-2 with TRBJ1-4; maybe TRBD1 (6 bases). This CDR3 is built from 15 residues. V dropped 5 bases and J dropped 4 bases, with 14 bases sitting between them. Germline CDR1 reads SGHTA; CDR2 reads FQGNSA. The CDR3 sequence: CASSQIRGVNEKLFF. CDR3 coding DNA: TGTGCCAGCAGCCAAATCAGGGGAGTTAATGAAAAACTGTTTTTT.

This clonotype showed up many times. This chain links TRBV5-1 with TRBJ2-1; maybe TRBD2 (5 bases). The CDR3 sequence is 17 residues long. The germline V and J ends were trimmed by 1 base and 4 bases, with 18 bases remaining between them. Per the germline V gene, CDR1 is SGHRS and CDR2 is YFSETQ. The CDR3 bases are TGCGCCAGCAGCTTGAGGTGGAGGACGGAAGGATACAATGAGCAGTTCTTC. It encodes CASSLRWRTEGYNEQFF.

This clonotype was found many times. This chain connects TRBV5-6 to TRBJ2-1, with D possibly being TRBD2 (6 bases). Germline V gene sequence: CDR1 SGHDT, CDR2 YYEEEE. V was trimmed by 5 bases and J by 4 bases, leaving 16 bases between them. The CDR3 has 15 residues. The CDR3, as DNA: TGTGCCAGCAGTCGCCGCGGGGTTATTTACAATGAGCAGTTCTTC. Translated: CASSRRGVIYNEQFF.

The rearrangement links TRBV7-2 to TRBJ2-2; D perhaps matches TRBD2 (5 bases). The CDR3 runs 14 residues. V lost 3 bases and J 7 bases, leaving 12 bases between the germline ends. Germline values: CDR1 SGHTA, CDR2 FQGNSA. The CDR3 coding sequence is TGTGCCAGCAGCTTCAAGAGGGATGTCGGGGAGCTGTTTTTT. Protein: CASSFKRDVGELFF.

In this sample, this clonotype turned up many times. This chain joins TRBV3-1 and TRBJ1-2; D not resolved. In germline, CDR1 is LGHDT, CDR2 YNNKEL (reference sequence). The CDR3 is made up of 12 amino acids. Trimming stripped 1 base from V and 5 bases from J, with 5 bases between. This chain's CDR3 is CASSQVKYGYTF. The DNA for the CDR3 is TGTGCCAGCAGCCAAGTAAAGTATGGCTACACCTTC.